A single T cell receptor beta chain is shown here with its context. The data stem from a study of T cell changes during pregnancy in multiple sclerosis. J was trimmed by 2 bases and V by 3 bases; bases with no gene match: 7. The germline V gene encodes CDR1 SNHLY and CDR2 FYNNEI. The CDR3 has 15 residues. Some clones are missing from TCRdb's copy, which holds only in-frame ones; the method was immunoSEQ multiplex PCR. The profile shows about 43,000 clones, more than 75% of them singletons. The V and J genes are TRBV2 and TRBJ2-7, with 7 positions matching TRBD2. This receptor was identified in a female donor with multiple sclerosis, enrolled in a pregnancy study. Sequenced input: PBMCs (not recorded whether the cells were cultured). The DNA for the CDR3 is TGTGCCAGCAGTGAGGGGGACTACCGAGCCTACGAGCAGTACTTC. Protein sequence: CASSEGDYRAYEQYF.